This TCR beta chain derives from a study of T cell repertoires in cytomegalovirus infection. The germline gives CDR1 DFQATT, CDR2 SNEGSKA (reference sequence). Between the trimmed V and J ends, which lost 8 bases and 4 bases, there was a span of 16 bases. This CDR3 has 13 amino acids. MiXCR, applied by TCRdb to the reads, yields one record per CDR3 protein. Here the sample spans 150,000 to 200,000 distinct CDR3 sequences, approximately 15% being singletons. Sequencing was performed on PBMCs. This rearrangement joins TRBV20-1 to TRBJ2-3; D could derive from TRBD1 or TRBD2 (5 bases each). The origin of this receptor is a human donor in good health (CMV status not recorded). Some clones in this sample may be carry-over from other donors' samples. CDR3 sequence: CSSRDLFSDTQYF. The CDR3 nucleotides read TGCAGTTCCCGGGACCTCTTTTCAGATACGCAGTATTTT.